Listed here are 30 T cell receptor beta chains from one sample, sequenced in a study of shared clonotypes between healthy human individuals. Terminally differentiated effector memory CD45RA+ cells were excluded by CCR7 positive selection of CD45RO-negative cells. Here immunoSEQ multiplex PCR was the method, and the copy in TCRdb shows in-frame clones only, minus some. This table holds hundreds of thousands of clones, 95% found once. Sequenced: naive CD8+ T cells sorted from blood. These receptors were obtained from a young woman in good health.

This clone appeared once. The chain carries TRBV14 and TRBJ2-7; the D is unclear. The CDR3 has 12 residues. V lost 4 bases, J lost 0 bases, and 4 bases lay in between. CDR1 and CDR2 from the germline V gene are SGHDN and FVKESK. For the CDR3, the DNA is TGTGCCAGCAGCCTGTTCTCCTACGAGCAGTACTTC. Its protein is CASSLFSYEQYF.

Points on this clone: The sample carries other DNA sequences with the same CDR3. V is TRBV28 and J is TRBJ1-1, with D possibly matching TRBD1 (5 bases). The CDR3 is 14 amino acids. CDR1 is MDHEN, CDR2 SYDVKM, per germline. The ends were cut back, 2 bases at V and 0 bases at J, with 7 bases in the middle. The CDR3 DNA sequence: TGTGCCAGCAGTTTACGGGGCCTGAACACTGAAGCTTTCTTT. This encodes CASSLRGLNTEAFF.

CDR3: CASSPTRGKRGDTEAFF. CDR3 sequence (DNA): TGTGCCAGCTCACCGACAAGGGGGAAACGGGGGGACACTGAAGCTTTCTTT. The chain has TRBV18 and TRBJ1-1; TRBD1 might be the D (6 bases). With 3 bases removed from V and 3 bases from J, the gap between germline ends came to 20 bases. Germline V gene data show CDR1 as KGHSH and CDR2 as LQKENI. The CDR3 loop spans 17 amino acids. Filled out from reference TRBV18 and TRBJ1-1, the complete variable domain reads NAGVMQNPRHLVRRRGQEARLRCSPMKGHSHVYWYRQLPEEGLKFMVYLQKENIIDESGMPKERFSAEFPKEGPSILRIQQVVRGDSAAYFCASSPTRGKRGDTEAFFGQGTRLTVV.

The chain combines TRBV9 with TRBJ2-1; tentative D call: TRBD1 (5 bases). The CDR3 sequence is 15 residues long. Germline CDR1 reads SGDLS; CDR2 reads YYNGEE. The V end was cut by 4 bases, the J end by 4 bases, with 15 bases between. The CDR3 DNA is TGTGCCAGCAGCCCCACTGGGGCGGATTACAATGAGCAGTTCTTC. This translates into CASSPTGADYNEQFF. Together with reference TRBV9 and TRBJ2-1, the CDR3 gives the full variable domain: DSGVTQTPKHLITATGQRVTLRCSPRSGDLSVYWYQQSLDQGLQFLIQYYNGEERAKGNILERFSAQQFPDLHSELNLSSLELGDSALYFCASSPTGADYNEQFFGPGTRLTVL.

This CDR3 reads CASSSRLAGGNTGELFF. The CDR3, as DNA: TGTGCCAGCAGCTCACGACTAGCGGGAGGGAACACCGGGGAGCTGTTTTTT. The rearrangement uses TRBV7-8 and TRBJ2-2; TRBD2 aligns across 13 bases. The CDR3 consists of 17 residues. V shed 4 bases and J 1 base; nucleotides not matched to a gene: 3. Germline V gives CDR1 SGHVS, CDR2 FQNEAQ. Full variable domain (rest looked up from reference TRBV7-8 and TRBJ2-2): GAGVSQSPRYKVAKRGQDVALRCDPISGHVSLFWYQQALGQGPEFLTYFQNEAQLDKSGLPSDRFFAERPEGSVSTLKIQRTQQEDSAVYLCASSSRLAGGNTGELFFGEGSRLTVL.

The V gene is TRBV19, the J gene TRBJ2-7, with 9 bases fitting TRBD2. CDR3 length: 14 amino acids. Trimming took 5 bases from V and 4 from J; bases not matched to a gene: 6. CDR1 is LNHDA and CDR2 is SQIVND in the germline V gene (reference sequence). The CDR3 DNA reads as TGTGCCAGTAGTGAGCGGGAGGACGCGTACGAGCAGTACTTC. Amino acid sequence: CASSEREDAYEQYF.

This chain joins TRBV6-5 and TRBJ2-1, with D possibly being TRBD2 (5 bases). The length of the CDR3 is 15 residues. The germline V gene has CDR1 MNHEY and CDR2 SVGAGI. V lost 2 bases, J lost 10 bases, and 18 bases lay in between. The CDR3 sequence is CASSYGLSAHSEQFF. The CDR3 nucleotides read TGTGCCAGCAGTTACGGACTTAGCGCTCATAGCGAGCAGTTCTTC.

V gene TRBV27 combines with J gene TRBJ2-3; TRBD1 or TRBD2 may be the D gene (6 bases each). Germline assignment: CDR1 MNHEY and CDR2 SMNVEV (reference sequence). V was shortened by 5 bases and J by 0 bases, with 12 bases between the two germline ends. The CDR3 spans 15 residues. The CDR3 DNA is TGTGCCAGCAGTCTCACGGGGGCTAGCACAGATACGCAGTATTTT. Encoded protein: CASSLTGASTDTQYF.

This clone was seen a single time. V gene TRBV4-2 combines with J gene TRBJ2-5; unclear D gene. CDR1 LGHNA and CDR2 YNFKEQ come from the germline V gene. The V end was cut by 5 bases, the J end by 1 base, with 8 bases between. The CDR3 has 13 amino acids. CDR3 sequence (DNA): TGTGCCAGCAGCTACTTGGCCCAAGAGACCCAGTACTTC. It translates to CASSYLAQETQYF.

The chain carries TRBV5-5 and TRBJ2-1, with 8 bases aligning to TRBD2. In germline, CDR1 is SGHKS, CDR2 YYEKEE (reference sequence). V shed 5 bases and J 9 bases; nucleotides not matched to a gene: 13. The CDR3 contains 15 residues. Here the CDR3 reads CASSPGTRRFGEQFF. CDR3 nucleotides: TGTGCCAGCAGTCCCGGGACTAGACGTTTCGGTGAGCAGTTCTTC.

This clone was counted only a few times. The chain joins TRBV4-1 to TRBJ2-7; maybe TRBD1 (6 bases). CDR1 is MGHRA, CDR2 YSYEKL, per germline. The CDR3 length is 14 residues. V was trimmed by 3 bases and J by 3 bases, leaving 12 bases between them. The CDR3 sequence is CASSHDPGVYEQYF. Here the CDR3 DNA reads TGCGCCAGCAGCCATGACCCAGGGGTCTACGAGCAGTACTTC.

CDR3 loop: CATGRGGPYYEQYF. CDR3 nucleotides: TGTGCCACCGGGAGGGGCGGGCCATACTACGAGCAGTACTTC. This chain connects TRBV19 to TRBJ2-7, with TRBD2 matching 8 bases. V lost 10 bases to trimming and J lost 3 bases; unmatched junction nucleotides: 11. The CDR3 extends over 14 amino acids. CDR1 and CDR2 from the germline V gene are LNHDA and SQIVND (reference sequence).

The CDR3 DNA follows: TGTGCCAGCAGCTTAGCTTTGGTAGTCTACAATGAGCAGTTCTTC. It encodes CASSLALVVYNEQFF. The chain recombines TRBV7-8 with TRBJ2-1; D ambiguous. V was shortened by 0 bases and J by 3 bases, with 9 bases between the two germline ends. Germline CDR1 reads SGHVS; CDR2 reads FQNEAQ. The CDR3 runs to 15 residues.

Concerning this clone: The sample holds other DNA sequences that translate to the same CDR3. The chain links TRBV28 to TRBJ1-3; unclear D gene. The CDR3 has 14 residues. Germline-derived CDR1 and CDR2 are MDHEN and SYDVKM. Trimming removed 3 bases from V and 4 bases from J, with 10 bases in between. The CDR3 DNA reads as TGTGCCAGCAGTTTGACTGTGGGAGGAAACACCATATATTTT. This sequence encodes CASSLTVGGNTIYF.

J is TRBJ2-7 and V is TRBV4-1; TRBD2 agrees at 7 bases. This CDR3 region has 15 residues. The trim removed 0 bases at V and 5 bases at J, leaving 7 bases unmatched. CDR1 and CDR2 (germline): MGHRA, YSYEKL. The DNA of the CDR3 is TGCGCCAGCAGCCAAGAAGGCGGGAGCGGGGACGAGCAGTACTTC. It specifies CASSQEGGSGDEQYF.

The chain joins TRBV19 to TRBJ1-5, with D unresolved. The CDR3 is made up of 15 amino acids. Trimming left V 3 bases short and J 1 base short, with 10 bases between. Germline loops: CDR1 LNHDA, CDR2 SQIVND (reference sequence). CDR3 protein: CASSISFLSNQPQHF. The CDR3 nucleotides are TGTGCCAGTAGTATTAGTTTCCTAAGCAATCAGCCCCAGCATTTT.

V usage is TRBV7-9 and J usage is TRBJ1-4; D unclear. Germline-derived CDR1 and CDR2 are SEHNR and FQNEAQ (reference sequence). The CDR3 runs 12 residues. The V and J ends lost 1 base and 5 bases respectively, with 2 bases between them. The CDR3 here is CASSLGNEKLFF. In DNA, the CDR3 is TGTGCCAGCAGCTTAGGGAATGAAAAACTGTTTTTT.

The J gene is TRBJ2-1, the V gene TRBV5-1; 11 bases map to TRBD1. J lost 8 bases, V lost 2 bases, and 6 bases had no gene match. CDR1 and CDR2 (germline): SGHRS, YFSETQ. The CDR3 spans 15 residues. In nucleotides, the CDR3 is TGCGCCAGCAGCTTCGGACAGGGGGCTAGGGATGAGCAGTTCTTC. This sequence encodes CASSFGQGARDEQFF.

The CDR3, as DNA: TGTGCCATCAGTTCCAAGGACAGCTCCTACGAGCAGTACTTC. It is translated as CAISSKDSSYEQYF. The genes are TRBV10-3 and TRBJ2-7; D perhaps matches TRBD1 (6 bases). This CDR3 region has 14 residues. Germline-derived CDR1 and CDR2 are ENHRY and SYGVKD. V was shortened by 5 bases and J by 0 bases, with 11 bases between the two germline ends.

The chain combines TRBV27 with TRBJ2-7; D remains unclear. Trimming stripped 6 bases from V and 2 bases from J, with 11 bases between. The CDR3 sequence is 13 residues long. Germline assignment: CDR1 MNHEY and CDR2 SMNVEV (reference sequence). CDR3 nucleotides: TGTGCCAGCAGCCCGACCGAAACCTACGAGCAGTACTTC. This sequence encodes CASSPTETYEQYF.

The J gene is TRBJ2-5, the V gene TRBV9; TRBD1 is a possible D gene (5 bases). The DNA matches TRBJ2-7 better at its end, which makes the J call doubtful. The length of the CDR3 is 13 residues. The germline V gene encodes CDR1 SGDLS and CDR2 YYNGEE. CDR3 loop: CASSAGQGFEQYF. CDR3 bases: TGTGCCAGCAGCGCCGGGCAGGGATTCGAGCAGTACTTC.

The chain links TRBV14 to TRBJ1-2; no firm D call. V was cut by 3 bases and J by 8 bases, with 16 bases left in between. The length of the CDR3 is 14 residues. Germline V gives CDR1 SGHDN, CDR2 FVKESK. In nucleotides, the CDR3 is TGTGCCAGCAGCCAGTTCCTCAGCTCAGACGGCTACACCTTC. Residues: CASSQFLSSDGYTF.

This clone was recorded once. The rearrangement links TRBV19 to TRBJ2-1; D is unresolved. Trimming cost V 6 bases and J 7 bases, with 7 bases left between them. Germline loops: CDR1 LNHDA, CDR2 SQIVND (reference sequence). This CDR3 contains 11 residues. CDR3 residues: CASRFGNEQFF. In DNA form, the CDR3 reads TGTGCCAGTAGGTTCGGAAATGAGCAGTTCTTC.

The chain carries TRBV29-1 and TRBJ2-7; no definite D call. The CDR3 is 12 amino acids. V was clipped by 7 bases and J by 1 base, with 11 bases between them. Germline values: CDR1 SQVTM, CDR2 ANQGSEA. CDR3 sequence: CSAEIGSYEQYF. The CDR3 nucleotides read TGCAGCGCCGAAATCGGATCCTACGAGCAGTACTTC.

The rearrangement uses TRBV7-9 and TRBJ2-3; 7 bases map to TRBD1. V lost 4 bases to trimming and J lost 0 bases; unmatched junction nucleotides: 4. Germline CDR1 and CDR2: SEHNR and FQNEAQ (reference sequence). This CDR3 is 15 amino acids long. CDR3 region: CASSSTGSSTDTQYF. CDR3 sequence (DNA): TGTGCCAGCAGCTCGACAGGGTCTAGCACAGATACGCAGTATTTT. Drawing the rest from reference TRBV7-9 and TRBJ2-3, the complete variable domain is DTGVSQNPRHKITKRGQNVTFRCDPISEHNRLYWYRQTLGQGPEFLTYFQNEAQLEKSRLLSDRFSAERPKGSFSTLEIQRTEQGDSAMYLCASSSTGSSTDTQYFGPGTRLTVL.

The genes are TRBV2 and TRBJ2-7; TRBD1 agrees at 9 bases. CDR1 SNHLY and CDR2 FYNNEI come from the germline V gene. This CDR3 comprises 15 residues. The V and J ends lost 6 bases and 4 bases, in that order; junction bases with no gene match: 10. CDR3 sequence (DNA): TGTGCCAGCAGCGAGAACAGGGGGCTTGCTTACGAGCAGTACTTC. It yields the protein CASSENRGLAYEQYF.

J is TRBJ1-2 and V is TRBV25-1; tentative D call: TRBD1 (5 bases). Trimming took off 6 bases at V and 7 bases at J, with 6 bases between the two ends. CDR3 length: 10 amino acids. Germline V lookup: CDR1 MGHDK, CDR2 SYGVNS. CDR3 region: CASRGVGYTF. CDR3 DNA: TGTGCCAGCAGAGGGGTTGGCTACACCTTC.

The V and J genes are TRBV19 and TRBJ2-7; TRBD2 matches 11 bases. J gave up 4 bases and V 6 bases, and 8 bases lay outside the gene matches. Germline V gene lookup returns CDR1 LNHDA and CDR2 SQIVND (reference sequence). This CDR3 has 15 residues. The CDR3 region has the DNA TGTGCCAGTAGATTAGTTGGGACTAGCGGATACGAGCAGTACTTC. It codes for CASRLVGTSGYEQYF.

The gene calls are TRBV28 and TRBJ1-1; possible D gene TRBD1, 5 bases. Looked up from germline, CDR1 is MDHEN and CDR2 is SYDVKM. This CDR3 comprises 16 residues. With 0 bases removed from V and 3 bases from J, the gap between germline ends came to 14 bases. The CDR3 DNA reads as TGTGCCAGCAGTTTATGGCCGTTCGGCAGGGACACTGAAGCTTTCTTT. Encoded protein: CASSLWPFGRDTEAFF.

This chain uses TRBV5-6 with TRBJ2-1; TRBD2 aligns across 7 bases. J gave up 11 bases and V 0 bases, and 8 bases lay outside the gene matches. The length of the CDR3 is 14 residues. Germline V gives CDR1 SGHDT, CDR2 YYEEEE. CDR3 DNA sequence: TGTGCCAGCAGCTTGGAGGAGAGGGAGGGGAAGCAGTTCTTC. Encoded protein: CASSLEEREGKQFF.